Listed below are T cell receptor beta chains from one sample, sequenced in a study of metastatic and nonmetastatic thyroid tumors. TCRdb re-analyzed the PCR reads using MiXCR. The sample consists of around 64,000 clones, approximately 4.1% of them appearing once. Sequences were obtained from blood. All receptors derive from a female donor with papillary thyroid cancer or a benign thyroid nodule (not recorded which). Some clones in this sample may be carry-over from other donors' samples. Both conserved end residues are part of each CDR3. The D gene is left open where the match is weak. The size field is filled for only some rows; it gives once, few, many or a size class.

TRBV7-9,TRBJ1-1,TRBD1,NA,CASSQPGQGNTEAFF,TGTGCCAGCAGCCAGCCGGGACAGGGAAACACTGAAGCTTTCTTT
TRBV6-1,TRBJ2-7,NA,many,CASSYDGVESYEQYF,TGTGCCAGCAGCTACGATGGGGTCGAGTCCTACGAGCAGTACTTC
TRBV4-1,TRBJ2-5,NA,many,CASSRQGTQETQYF,TGCGCCAGCAGCCGTCAGGGGACCCAAGAGACCCAGTACTTC
TRBV6-1,TRBJ2-2,NA,few,CASSEANTGELFF,TGTGCCAGCAGTGAAGCAAACACCGGGGAGCTGTTTTTT
TRBV28,TRBJ2-1,TRBD2,many,CASSLIGLAGGQFF,TGTGCCAGCAGTTTGATTGGACTAGCGGGAGGGCAGTTCTTC
TRBV11-2,TRBJ2-3,TRBD2,many,CASSTQSGISTDTQYF,TGTGCCAGCAGCACACAAAGCGGGATAAGCACAGATACGCAGTATTTT
TRBV28,TRBJ2-5,NA,many,CASTRDSQETQYF,TGTGCCAGCACCCGGGACTCCCAAGAGACCCAGTACTTC
TRBV19,TRBJ2-3,NA,many,CASSIAGGTDTQYF,TGTGCCAGTAGTATAGCGGGGGGCACAGATACGCAGTATTTT
TRBV4-2,TRBJ2-1,NA,NA,CASSQSVFEHTEQFF,TGTGCCAGCAGCCAATCAGTTTTCGAGCACACTGAGCAGTTCTTC
TRBV6-2/TRBV6-3,TRBJ1-5,TRBD1,few,CASSYRTGRNQPQKF,TGTGCCAGCAGTTACCGGACAGGACGAAATCAGCCCCAGAAATTT
TRBV25-1,TRBJ2-7,NA,NA,CAISAWRQTSSYEQYF,TGTGCCATTAGTGCTTGGAGGCAAACGAGCTCCTACGAGCAGTACTTC
TRBV27,TRBJ1-4,TRBD1,NA,CASSQPNRGAGGLFF,TGTGCCAGCAGTCAACCGAACAGGGGTGCGGGGGGACTGTTTTTT
TRBV28,TRBJ1-1,NA,few,CASSPTIRTEAFF,TGTGCCAGCAGTCCCACCATCAGGACTGAAGCTTTCTTT
TRBV20-1,TRBJ1-2,NA,many,CSGLKPGTACGYTF,TGCAGTGGCCTCAAGCCCGGAACAGCCTGTGGCTACACCTTC
TRBV19,TRBJ2-7,NA,NA,CASSISQLGVYEQYF,TGTGCCAGTAGTATATCCCAGCTTGGAGTCTACGAGCAGTACTTC
TRBV19,TRBJ2-1,NA,many,CASTKDRGVGDEQFF,TGTGCCAGTACTAAAGACAGAGGGGTGGGGGATGAGCAGTTCTTC
TRBV19,TRBJ2-1,TRBD2,many,CASRTSEINEQFF,TGTGCCAGTAGAACTAGCGAGATCAATGAGCAGTTCTTC
TRBV7-8,TRBJ2-7,TRBD1,many,CASSLEGTGAYEQYF,TGTGCCAGCAGCTTAGAAGGGACAGGGGCCTACGAGCAGTACTTC
TRBV9,TRBJ2-7,TRBD1,NA,CASSPGTVAYEQYF,TGTGCCAGCAGCCCCGGGACAGTCGCCTACGAGCAGTACTTC
TRBV18,TRBJ2-3,TRBD1,many,CASSRGQGPGTQYF,TGTGCCAGCTCACGGGGACAGGGGCCGGGTACGCAGTATTTT
TRBV9,TRBJ1-3,NA,many,CASSVDWGPGNTIYF,TGTGCCAGCAGCGTAGATTGGGGCCCTGGAAACACCATATATTTT
TRBV27,TRBJ2-3,NA,medium-sized,CASSLTSTDTQYF,TGTGCCAGCAGTCTTACAAGCACAGATACGCAGTATTTT
TRBV18,TRBJ1-2,NA,many,CASSAGTYGYTF,TGTGCCAGCTCAGCCGGGACCTATGGCTACACCTTC
TRBV10-3,TRBJ2-5,NA,many,CASSSGVGETQYF,TGTGCCAGCAGCTCGGGGGTAGGGGAGACCCAGTACTTC
TRBV6-2/TRBV6-3,TRBJ1-2,NA,NA,CASGVLRVVTSGYTF,TGTGCCAGCGGGGTCCTCAGGGTGGTCACATCTGGCTACACCTTC
TRBV4-2,TRBJ2-7,TRBD1,many,CASSQSPGQGYEQYF,TGTGCCAGCAGCCAATCACCGGGACAGGGTTACGAGCAGTACTTC
TRBV2,TRBJ2-4,NA,many,CASSDGGKNIQYF,TGTGCCAGCAGTGATGGAGGCAAAAACATTCAGTACTTC
TRBV27,TRBJ1-6,TRBD1,few,CARSLFGQVVSPLHF,TGTGCCCGCAGTTTATTTGGACAGGTGGTTTCACCCCTCCACTTT
TRBV5-6,TRBJ2-2,TRBD1,many,CASSYGQGTNTGELFF,TGTGCCAGCAGCTATGGACAGGGAACGAACACCGGGGAGCTGTTTTTT
TRBV30,TRBJ1-1,NA,many,CAWSPLTGEGTEAFF,TGTGCCTGGAGCCCGCTGACAGGCGAGGGCACTGAAGCTTTCTTT
TRBV7-2,TRBJ1-2,NA,many,CASSRTGRDYGYTF,TGTGCCAGCAGCCGAACAGGCAGAGACTATGGCTACACCTTC